One and the same sample provided the 30 T cell receptor beta chains below, sequenced in a study of T cells in Graves' hyperthyroidism and ophthalmopathy. Amplification targeted TCR beta CDR3 regions from RNA transcripts. First-round RT-PCR of the TCR CDR3 relied on the HTBI primer set. TCRdb called the multiplex PCR reads again in MiXCR, with one record for every CDR3 protein. The sample yields roughly 800,000 distinct CDR3 sequences, 35% to 45% seen once. Material for sequencing was blood. The receptors were sampled from a man younger than 35 with Graves' hyperthyroidism.

This clonotype occurred a few times. The chain links TRBV19 to TRBJ2-2; tentatively, D is TRBD1 (6 bases). Per the germline V gene, CDR1 is LNHDA and CDR2 is SQIVND (reference sequence). V lost 5 bases to trimming and J lost 6 bases, with 16 bases between them. The CDR3 runs to 15 residues. CDR3: CASSLSPGVPGELFF. CDR3 DNA: TGTGCCAGTAGTCTCTCTCCAGGGGTTCCCGGGGAGCTGTTTTTT.

This clonotype was counted a few times. The rearrangement links TRBV7-9 to TRBJ2-7, with D perhaps being TRBD1 or TRBD2 (6 bases each). The CDR3 length is 15 residues. Germline values: CDR1 SEHNR, CDR2 FQNEAQ (reference sequence). Trimming took off 3 bases at V and 5 bases at J, with 17 bases between the two ends. CDR3 protein: CASSFAWGAENEQYF. The DNA for the CDR3 is TGTGCCAGCAGCTTCGCGTGGGGGGCGGAAAACGAGCAGTACTTC.

The chain links TRBV6-1 to TRBJ2-5, with D tentatively TRBD1 or TRBD2 (5 bases each). Looked up from germline, CDR1 is MNHNS and CDR2 is SASEGT. The CDR3 has 15 residues. Trimming pared 0 bases from V and 4 bases from J, leaving 12 bases between. The CDR3 nucleotides read TGTGCCAGCAGTGAAGCCTATGGGACGGGAGAGACCCAGTACTTC. Amino acids: CASSEAYGTGETQYF.

As concerns this clonotype: This may be a read error, as it is one base from a much larger clone. V and J are TRBV7-9 and TRBJ2-7; D might be TRBD1 (5 bases). V lost 1 base, J lost 6 bases, and 10 bases lay in between. CDR1 is SEHNR and CDR2 is FQNEAQ in the germline V gene (reference sequence). The CDR3 is made up of 13 amino acids. The DNA for the CDR3 is TGTGCCAGCAGCTTAGGACCAGGGCGCGAGCAGTACTTC. Translated: CASSLGPGREQYF.

This clonotype was counted many times. This rearrangement joins TRBV7-2 to TRBJ1-4, with 8 bases identical to TRBD1. The germline CDR1 and CDR2 sequences are SGHTA and FQGNSA. J lost 8 bases, V lost 3 bases, and 5 bases had no gene match. The CDR3 length is 14 residues. In DNA form, the CDR3 reads TGTGCCAGCAGCTTCGCGACAGGGGTCGAAAAACTGTTTTTT. Translated: CASSFATGVEKLFF.

This chain joins TRBV5-1 and TRBJ1-1; 7 nucleotides align to TRBD1. Germline CDR1 SGHRS, CDR2 YFSETQ. The CDR3 spans 15 residues. J gave up 4 bases and V 4 bases, and 10 bases lay outside the gene matches. The CDR3, as DNA: TGCGCCAGCAGCGGCCAACAGGGGATCGGCACTGAAGCTTTCTTT. It yields the protein CASSGQQGIGTEAFF.

This clonotype was picked up many times. The chain employs TRBV7-9 and TRBJ2-7; 9 bases map to TRBD2. The germline CDR1 and CDR2 sequences are SEHNR and FQNEAQ (reference sequence). CDR3 length: 14 residues. Unmatched junction bases numbered 4, after V lost 4 bases and J lost 3 bases. Here the CDR3 reads CASSSSGNNYEQYF. For the CDR3, the DNA is TGTGCCAGCAGCTCTAGCGGGAACAACTACGAGCAGTACTTC.

A note on this clonotype: A single base separates this from a much larger clone, so it may be a read error. This likely comes from a read error, as the CDR3 has no conserved phenylalanine or tryptophan at its end. The chain is built from TRBV2 and TRBJ1-1; 7 nucleotides align to TRBD1. The junction had 8 bases not matched to a gene; V was cut back by 5 bases and J by 5 bases. This CDR3 is 14 amino acids long. From germline, CDR1 is SNHLY and CDR2 FYNNEI. Here the CDR3 DNA reads TGTGCCAGCAGTCAAGAACAGGGGTGGACTGAAGCTTTCCTT. Translated, it gives CASSQEQGWTEAFL.

This clonotype occurred many times. The V call is TRBV10-3, the J call TRBJ2-7, with 8 bases aligning to TRBD2. Germline-derived CDR1 and CDR2 are ENHRY and SYGVKD. With 3 bases clipped from V and 3 bases from J, the junction kept 7 bases outside the gene matches. There are 15 residues in the CDR3. Written as DNA, the CDR3 is TGTGCCATCAGTGACCCCTCGGGAGGGGACTACGAGCAGTACTTC. Translated, it gives CAISDPSGGDYEQYF.

J is TRBJ1-6 and V is TRBV12-3 or TRBV12-4; D gene uncertain. V lost 5 bases to trimming and J lost 4 bases, with 18 bases between them. This CDR3 contains 17 residues. In nucleotides, the CDR3 is TGTGCCAGCAGTCGTCTAGACGGGATTTCTTATAATTCACCCCTCCACTTT. It translates to CASSRLDGISYNSPLHF.

This clonotype appeared a single time. This sequence may be a read error, since a much larger clone differs from it by one base. The rearrangement links TRBV29-1 to TRBJ1-1; TRBD1 might be the D (5 bases). Germline CDR1 is SQVTM and CDR2 is ANQGSEA. With 5 bases removed from V and 4 bases from J, the gap between germline ends came to 11 bases. The length of the CDR3 is 12 residues. The CDR3 reads CSVHSGGTEAFF. The DNA for the CDR3 is TGCAGCGTTCACTCCGGGGGCACTGAAGCTTTCTTT.

This clonotype was detected ten times or more. The chain recombines TRBV2 with TRBJ2-2; possibly TRBD1 for D (6 bases). CDR1 SNHLY and CDR2 FYNNEI come from the germline V gene. CDR3 length equals 14 residues. V dropped 4 bases and J dropped 3 bases, with 9 bases sitting between them. CDR3 loop: CASSARTDTGELFF. The CDR3 nucleotides read TGTGCCAGCAGTGCCCGGACAGACACCGGGGAGCTGTTTTTT.

This clonotype was detected ten times or more. The CDR3 ends on some other residue instead of the conserved phenylalanine or tryptophan, so this is likely a read error. No DNA is shown, since the ends of the CDR3 on it are uncertain; the CDR3 is the one TCRdb lists. The CDR3 loop reads CATSSEGANT. The chain links TRBV15 to TRBJ1-3; TRBD1, as called in the table, went unchecked against the DNA. Termini included, the CDR3 measures 10 amino acids. CDR1 LNHNV and CDR2 YYDKDF come from the germline V gene (reference sequence).

The chain uses TRBV12-3 or TRBV12-4 and TRBJ2-7, with D maybe TRBD1 (6 bases). The CDR3 is made up of 14 amino acids. V was trimmed by 5 bases and J by 0 bases, leaving 11 bases between them. The CDR3: CASSHATGSYEQYF. CDR3 bases: TGTGCCAGCAGTCACGCGACAGGCTCCTACGAGCAGTACTTC.

The chain has TRBV7-2 and TRBJ1-3; D remains unclear. This CDR3 contains 15 residues. The V gene lost 5 bases and the J gene lost 0 bases, with 11 bases spanning the gap. Germline assignment: CDR1 SGHTA and CDR2 FQGNSA. The CDR3: CASSQDQDSGNTIYF. The CDR3 DNA sequence: TGTGCCAGCAGCCAAGATCAAGACTCTGGAAACACCATATATTTT.

Points on this clonotype: The junction differs from germline at one of its ends, possibly a read error. This chain uses TRBV4-1 with TRBJ1-1; TRBD1 agrees at 7 bases. From germline, CDR1 is MGHRA and CDR2 YSYEKL. The CDR3 has 15 residues. CDR3 sequence: CASSPQGGAFTEAFF. CDR3 DNA sequence: TGTGCCAGCAGCCCCCAGGGGGGGGCGTTCACTGAAGCTTTCTTT.

There are many counts of this clonotype. CDR3 in amino acids: CATKRQGDMNTEAFF. The CDR3 DNA reads as TGTGCCACGAAAAGACAGGGGGACATGAACACTGAAGCTTTCTTT. This chain links TRBV19 with TRBJ1-1, with TRBD1 matching 9 bases. CDR3 length equals 15 residues. Germline assignment: CDR1 LNHDA and CDR2 SQIVND (reference sequence). With 10 bases clipped from V and 0 bases from J, the junction kept 9 bases outside the gene matches.

V and J are TRBV11-2 and TRBJ2-7; TRBD1 matches at 7 bases. Germline assignment: CDR1 SGHAT and CDR2 FQNNGV. The CDR3 runs 16 residues. The J segment lost 7 bases and the V segment lost 2 bases, leaving 14 bases of the junction unmatched. In DNA, the CDR3 is TGTGCCAGCAGCTTATCATCGGACAGGCCAAATGGTGAGCAGTACTTC. This sequence encodes CASSLSSDRPNGEQYF.

This clonotype was counted many times. The chain has TRBV10-3 and TRBJ1-1; TRBD1 might be the D (5 bases). The V end was cut by 7 bases, the J end by 0 bases, with 18 bases between. Germline-derived CDR1 and CDR2 are ENHRY and SYGVKD. This CDR3 comprises 16 residues. The chain's CDR3 is CAITTEGEGMNTEAFF. The CDR3, as DNA: TGTGCCATCACCACGGAAGGGGAGGGCATGAACACTGAAGCTTTCTTT.

This clonotype occurred many times. V usage is TRBV10-3 and J usage is TRBJ2-7; D remains unclear. V lost 0 bases to trimming and J lost 5 bases, with 11 bases between them. The germline gives CDR1 ENHRY, CDR2 SYGVKD. The CDR3 has 14 residues. This CDR3 is CAISESPRIHEQYF. In nucleotides, the CDR3 is TGTGCCATCAGTGAGTCGCCGAGAATACACGAGCAGTACTTC.

This clonotype was seen at least ten times. The chain is built from TRBV2 and TRBJ1-1, with D possibly being TRBD1 (6 bases). Trimming took off 2 bases at V and 0 bases at J, with 13 bases between the two ends. This CDR3 has 16 amino acids. Germline assignment: CDR1 SNHLY and CDR2 FYNNEI. The CDR3 reads CASSEWTAGLNTEAFF. CDR3 DNA sequence: TGTGCCAGCAGTGAATGGACAGCGGGCTTGAACACTGAAGCTTTCTTT.

This clonotype has only a few counts. The chain carries TRBV12-3 or TRBV12-4 and TRBJ2-2, with D maybe TRBD2 (6 bases). CDR3 length: 13 amino acids. V lost 5 bases and J lost 5, with 9 bases in between. The CDR3: CASSTSRTGELFF. For the CDR3, the DNA is TGTGCCAGCAGTACTAGCAGGACCGGGGAGCTGTTTTTT.

This clonotype was seen more than once but under ten times. J is TRBJ2-2 and V is TRBV9, with D tentatively TRBD2 (6 bases). The CDR3 is made up of 16 amino acids. The germline V gene encodes CDR1 SGDLS and CDR2 YYNGEE. The V end lost 3 bases, the J end lost 1 base, and 13 bases lay between the germline ends. The CDR3 sequence is CASSANSGLNTGELFF. The CDR3 DNA reads as TGTGCCAGCAGCGCGAACAGCGGGCTGAACACCGGGGAGCTGTTTTTT.

This clonotype showed up many times. V usage is TRBV20-1 and J usage is TRBJ1-5, with D perhaps TRBD1 (5 bases). CDR1 DFQATT and CDR2 SNEGSKA come from the germline V gene (reference sequence). Trimming pared 6 bases from V and 3 bases from J, leaving 15 bases between. This CDR3 is built from 14 residues. The CDR3 DNA sequence: TGCAGTGCCCGCCCGGGACTCCTCAATCAGCCCCAGCATTTT. This gives the protein CSARPGLLNQPQHF.

Comment on this clonotype: A read error may account for a junction end that differs from germline. This chain uses TRBV7-3 with TRBJ2-7, with D maybe TRBD2 (5 bases). The CDR3 contains 13 residues. Germline V gene sequence: CDR1 SGHTA, CDR2 FQGTGA. CDR3 sequence: CASNLAPTYEQYF. The CDR3 DNA is TGTGCCAGCAACTTAGCGCCTACCTACGAGCAGTACTTC.

This clonotype has only a few counts. The genes are TRBV7-2 and TRBJ2-7; D assignment may be TRBD1 or TRBD2 (7 bases each). Germline V gene sequence: CDR1 SGHTA, CDR2 FQGNSA. The CDR3 has 17 residues. Trimming left V 3 bases short and J 0 bases short, with 18 bases between. CDR3 DNA: TGTGCCAGCAGCTTGCCACGGGCAGGGGGGGTCTCCTACGAGCAGTACTTC. Amino acids: CASSLPRAGGVSYEQYF. Together with reference TRBV7-2 and TRBJ2-7, the CDR3 gives the full variable domain: GAGVSQSPSNKVTEKGKDVELRCDPISGHTALYWYRQSLGQGLEFLIYFQGNSAPDKSGLPSDRFSAERTGGSVSTLTIQRTQQEDSAVYLCASSLPRAGGVSYEQYFGPGTRLTVT.

About this clonotype itself: A read error may explain this, as a much larger clone is one base away. This chain connects TRBV15 to TRBJ2-5; TRBD2 matches at 7 bases. The germline V gene encodes CDR1 LNHNV and CDR2 YYDKDF (reference sequence). CDR3 length equals 15 residues. DNA of the CDR3: TGTGCCACCAGCAGATTAGAGCGGGAACAAGAGGCCCAGTACTTC. Its protein is CATSRLEREQEAQYF.

This clonotype occurred a few times. This chain uses TRBV6-5 with TRBJ1-1; D unresolved. CDR3 length equals 14 residues. Germline V gene data show CDR1 as MNHEY and CDR2 as SVGAGI. V lost 2 bases and J lost 1, with 8 bases in between. The CDR3 here is CASSYGRKNTEAFF. The DNA for the CDR3 is TGTGCCAGCAGTTACGGCCGTAAGAACACTGAAGCTTTCTTT.

As to this clonotype: This may be a read error, as it is one base from a much larger clone. The chain is built from TRBV11-3 and TRBJ1-2; D not certain. The CDR3 sequence is 16 residues long. Germline V gene lookup returns CDR1 SGHNT and CDR2 YENEEA. This chain's CDR3 is CASSLAIGQKGYGYSF. In DNA, the CDR3 is TGTGCCAGCAGCTTAGCGATAGGCCAAAAGGGCTATGGCTACAGCTTC.

This clonotype has just a few counts. The chain is built from TRBV7-2 and TRBJ2-7; 12 nucleotides line up with TRBD2. J lost 4 bases, V lost 5 bases, and 9 bases had no gene match. Germline V lookup: CDR1 SGHTA, CDR2 FQGNSA. The CDR3 has 16 amino acids. CDR3 protein: CASSPLTSGRSYEQYF. The CDR3 DNA follows: TGTGCCAGCAGCCCCCTGACTAGCGGGAGATCGTACGAGCAGTACTTC.